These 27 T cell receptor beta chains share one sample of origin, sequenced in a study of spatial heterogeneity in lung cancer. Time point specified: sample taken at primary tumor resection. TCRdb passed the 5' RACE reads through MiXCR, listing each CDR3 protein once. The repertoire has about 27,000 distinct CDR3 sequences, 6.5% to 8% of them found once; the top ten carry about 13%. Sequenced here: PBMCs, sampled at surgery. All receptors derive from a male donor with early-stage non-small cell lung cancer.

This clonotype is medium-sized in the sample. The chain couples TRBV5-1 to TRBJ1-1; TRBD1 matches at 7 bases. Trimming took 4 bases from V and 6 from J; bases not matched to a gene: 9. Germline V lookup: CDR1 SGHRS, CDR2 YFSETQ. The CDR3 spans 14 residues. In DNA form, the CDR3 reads TGCGCCAGCAGCGCTCCAGGGGGATCGGCTGAAGCTTTCTTT. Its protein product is CASSAPGGSAEAFF.

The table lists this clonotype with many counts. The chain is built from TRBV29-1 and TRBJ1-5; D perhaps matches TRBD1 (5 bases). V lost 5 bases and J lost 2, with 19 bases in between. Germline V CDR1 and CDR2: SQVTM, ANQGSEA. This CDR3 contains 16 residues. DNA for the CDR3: TGCAGCGTTTCTATAGGGCAGGGAGGAGGCAATCAGCCCCAGCATTTT. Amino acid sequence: CSVSIGQGGGNQPQHF.

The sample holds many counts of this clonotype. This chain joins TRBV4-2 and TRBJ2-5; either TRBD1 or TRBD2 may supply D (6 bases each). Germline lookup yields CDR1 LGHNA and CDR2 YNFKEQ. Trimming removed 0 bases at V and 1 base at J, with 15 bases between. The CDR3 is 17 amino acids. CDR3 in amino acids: CASSQDSGGRLQETQYF. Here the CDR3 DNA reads TGTGCCAGCAGCCAAGATTCCGGGGGCCGACTCCAAGAGACCCAGTACTTC.

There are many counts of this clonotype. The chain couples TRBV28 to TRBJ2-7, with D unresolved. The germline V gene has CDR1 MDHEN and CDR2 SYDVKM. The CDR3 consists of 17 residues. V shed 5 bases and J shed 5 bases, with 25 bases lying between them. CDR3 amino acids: CASSPPLSGLGFHEQYF. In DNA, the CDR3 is TGTGCCAGCAGTCCCCCCCTTAGTGGGTTGGGGTTCCACGAGCAGTACTTC.

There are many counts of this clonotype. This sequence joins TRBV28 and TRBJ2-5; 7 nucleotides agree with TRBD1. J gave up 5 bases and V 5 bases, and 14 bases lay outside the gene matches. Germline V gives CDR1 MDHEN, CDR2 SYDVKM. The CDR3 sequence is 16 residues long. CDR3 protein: CASSITQGFRGETQYF. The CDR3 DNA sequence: TGTGCCAGCAGTATAACCCAGGGGTTCAGGGGGGAGACCCAGTACTTC.

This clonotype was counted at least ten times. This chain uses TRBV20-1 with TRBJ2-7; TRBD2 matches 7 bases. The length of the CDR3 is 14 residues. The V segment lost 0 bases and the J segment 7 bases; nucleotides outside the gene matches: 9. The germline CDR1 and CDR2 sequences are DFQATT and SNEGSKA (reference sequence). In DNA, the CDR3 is TGCAGTGCTAGAGACAGACTAGCAGTCTGGGAGCAGTACTTC. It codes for CSARDRLAVWEQYF.

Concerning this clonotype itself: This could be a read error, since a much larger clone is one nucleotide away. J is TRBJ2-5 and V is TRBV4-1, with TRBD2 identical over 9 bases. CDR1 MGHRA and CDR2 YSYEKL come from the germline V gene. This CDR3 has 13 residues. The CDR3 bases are TGCACCAGCACCTCTAGCGGGATAGAGACCCAGTACTTC. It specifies CTSTSSGIETQYF.

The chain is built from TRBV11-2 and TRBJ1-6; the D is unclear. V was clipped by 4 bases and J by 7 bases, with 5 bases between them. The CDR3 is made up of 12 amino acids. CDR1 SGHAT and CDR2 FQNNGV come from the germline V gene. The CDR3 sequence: CASSSQNSPLHF. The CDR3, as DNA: TGTGCCAGCAGCTCACAGAATTCACCCCTCCACTTT.

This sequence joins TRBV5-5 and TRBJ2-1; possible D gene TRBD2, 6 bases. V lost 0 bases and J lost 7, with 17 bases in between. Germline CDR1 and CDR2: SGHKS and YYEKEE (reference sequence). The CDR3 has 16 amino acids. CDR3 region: CASSLGRGTTRNEQFF. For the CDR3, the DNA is TGTGCCAGCAGCTTGGGCCGGGGGACCACGAGGAATGAGCAGTTCTTC.

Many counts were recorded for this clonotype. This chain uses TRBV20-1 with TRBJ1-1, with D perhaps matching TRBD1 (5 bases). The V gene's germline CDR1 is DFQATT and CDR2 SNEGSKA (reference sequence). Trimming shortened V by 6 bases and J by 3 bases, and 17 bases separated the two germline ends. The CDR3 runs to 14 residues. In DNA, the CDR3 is TGCAGTGCCGACCGGGGCTCCCATCACACTGAAGCTTTCTTT. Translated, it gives CSADRGSHHTEAFF.

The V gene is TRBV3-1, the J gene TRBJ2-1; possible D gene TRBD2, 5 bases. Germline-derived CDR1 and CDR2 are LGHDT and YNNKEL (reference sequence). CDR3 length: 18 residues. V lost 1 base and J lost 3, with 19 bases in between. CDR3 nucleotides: TGTGCCAGCAGCCAAGGTCGAGCGGCCCCTCGAGTCTACAATGAGCAGTTCTTC. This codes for CASSQGRAAPRVYNEQFF.

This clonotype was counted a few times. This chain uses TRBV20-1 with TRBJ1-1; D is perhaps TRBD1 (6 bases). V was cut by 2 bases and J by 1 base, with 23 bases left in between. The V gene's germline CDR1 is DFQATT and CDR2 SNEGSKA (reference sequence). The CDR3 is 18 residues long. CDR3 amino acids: CSARPLHGQGTSNTEAFF. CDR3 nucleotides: TGCAGTGCTAGACCCCTCCACGGGCAGGGGACCTCGAACACTGAAGCTTTCTTT.

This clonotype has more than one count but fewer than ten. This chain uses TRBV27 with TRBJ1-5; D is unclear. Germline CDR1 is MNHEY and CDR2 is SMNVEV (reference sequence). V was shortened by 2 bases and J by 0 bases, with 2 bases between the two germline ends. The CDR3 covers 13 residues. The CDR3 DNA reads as TGTGCCAGCAGTTTACGTAGCAATCAGCCCCAGCATTTT. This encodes CASSLRSNQPQHF.

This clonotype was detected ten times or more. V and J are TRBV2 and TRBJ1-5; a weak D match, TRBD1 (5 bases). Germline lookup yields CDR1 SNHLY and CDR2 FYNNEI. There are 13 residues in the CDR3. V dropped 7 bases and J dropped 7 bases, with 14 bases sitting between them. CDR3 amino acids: CASNRQGGQPQHF. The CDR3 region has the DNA TGTGCCAGCAATAGGCAGGGCGGACAGCCCCAGCATTTT.

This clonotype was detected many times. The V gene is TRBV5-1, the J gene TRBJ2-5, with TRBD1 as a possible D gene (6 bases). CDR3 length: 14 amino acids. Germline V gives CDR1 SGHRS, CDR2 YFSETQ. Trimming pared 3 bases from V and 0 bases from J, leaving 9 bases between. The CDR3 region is CASSYQGYQETQYF. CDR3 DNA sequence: TGCGCCAGCAGCTATCAGGGGTACCAAGAGACCCAGTACTTC.

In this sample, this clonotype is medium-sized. The CDR3 DNA follows: TGTGCCAGCAGTCCCCTCCTGAGCTCCTACAATGAGCAGTTCTTC. It encodes CASSPLLSSYNEQFF. The rearrangement joins TRBV28 to TRBJ2-1; D is ambiguous. V was pared by 5 bases and J by 0 bases, with 11 bases between. The CDR3 has 15 amino acids. Germline V gene lookup returns CDR1 MDHEN and CDR2 SYDVKM.

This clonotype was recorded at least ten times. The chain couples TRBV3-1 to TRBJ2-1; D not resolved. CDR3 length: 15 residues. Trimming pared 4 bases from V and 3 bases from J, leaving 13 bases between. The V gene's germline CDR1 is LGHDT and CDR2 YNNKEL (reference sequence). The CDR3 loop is CASSPMVAVYNEQFF. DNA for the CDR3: TGTGCCAGCAGCCCCATGGTGGCCGTCTACAATGAGCAGTTCTTC.

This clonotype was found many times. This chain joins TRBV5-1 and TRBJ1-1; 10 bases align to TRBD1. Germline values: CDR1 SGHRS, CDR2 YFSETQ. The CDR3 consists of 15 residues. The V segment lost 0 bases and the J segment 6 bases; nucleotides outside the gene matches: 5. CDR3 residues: CASSLGQGASSEAFF. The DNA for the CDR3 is TGCGCCAGCAGCTTGGGACAGGGGGCGAGCTCTGAAGCTTTCTTT. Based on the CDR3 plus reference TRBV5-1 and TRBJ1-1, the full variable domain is KAGVTQTPRYLIKTRGQQVTLSCSPISGHRSVSWYQQTPGQGLQFLFEYFSETQRNKGNFPGRFSGRQFSNSRSEMNVSTLELGDSALYLCASSLGQGASSEAFFGQGTRLTVV.

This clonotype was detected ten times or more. In DNA form, the CDR3 reads TGCGCCAGCAGTCGTGGACAGGGAGTCTACAATGAGCAGTTCTTC. Translated, it gives CASSRGQGVYNEQFF. The chain links TRBV5-1 to TRBJ2-1, with 8 bases matching TRBD1. This CDR3 contains 15 residues. V was clipped by 5 bases and J by 3 bases; unmatched bases: 7. Germline lookup yields CDR1 SGHRS and CDR2 YFSETQ.

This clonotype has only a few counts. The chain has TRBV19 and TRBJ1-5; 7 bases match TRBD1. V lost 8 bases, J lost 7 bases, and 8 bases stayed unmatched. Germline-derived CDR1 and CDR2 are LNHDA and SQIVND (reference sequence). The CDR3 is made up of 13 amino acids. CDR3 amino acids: CASESTGRQPQHF. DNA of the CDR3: TGTGCCAGTGAGTCGACAGGGAGACAGCCCCAGCATTTT.

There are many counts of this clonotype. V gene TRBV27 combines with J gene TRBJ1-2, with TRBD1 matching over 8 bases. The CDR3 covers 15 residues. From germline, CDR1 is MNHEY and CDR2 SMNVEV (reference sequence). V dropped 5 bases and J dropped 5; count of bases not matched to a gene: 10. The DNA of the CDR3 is TGTGCCAGCAGTGAGCCCGGACAGGGACGGTATGGCTACACCTTC. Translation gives CASSEPGQGRYGYTF.

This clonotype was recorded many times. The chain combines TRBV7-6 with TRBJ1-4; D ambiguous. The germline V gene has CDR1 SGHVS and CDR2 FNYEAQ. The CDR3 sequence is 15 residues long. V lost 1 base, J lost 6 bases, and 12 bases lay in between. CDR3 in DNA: TGTGCCAGCAGCTTAGTCGGAGGGAAGGATGAAAAACTGTTTTTT. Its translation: CASSLVGGKDEKLFF.

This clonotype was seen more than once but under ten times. CDR3 residues: CSARMLGLNTEAFF. The CDR3 DNA reads as TGCAGTGCTAGGATGCTGGGGTTGAACACTGAAGCTTTCTTT. The chain combines TRBV20-1 with TRBJ1-1; D gene unclear. Trimming shortened V by 3 bases and J by 0 bases, and 11 bases separated the two germline ends. The CDR3 has 14 residues. Germline V CDR1 and CDR2: DFQATT, SNEGSKA (reference sequence).

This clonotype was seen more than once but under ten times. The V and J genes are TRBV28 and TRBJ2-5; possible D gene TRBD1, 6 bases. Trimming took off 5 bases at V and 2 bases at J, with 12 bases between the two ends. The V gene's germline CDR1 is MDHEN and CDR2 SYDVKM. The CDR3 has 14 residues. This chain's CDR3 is CASSPWTEQETQYF. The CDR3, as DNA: TGTGCCAGCAGTCCGTGGACAGAACAAGAGACCCAGTACTTC.

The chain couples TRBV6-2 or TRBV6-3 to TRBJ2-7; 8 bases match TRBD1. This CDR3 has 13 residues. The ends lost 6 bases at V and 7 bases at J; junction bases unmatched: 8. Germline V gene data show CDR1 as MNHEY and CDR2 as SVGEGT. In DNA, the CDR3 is TGTGCCAGCAGCCAAAGGACAGGGCAGGAGCAGTACTTC. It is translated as CASSQRTGQEQYF.

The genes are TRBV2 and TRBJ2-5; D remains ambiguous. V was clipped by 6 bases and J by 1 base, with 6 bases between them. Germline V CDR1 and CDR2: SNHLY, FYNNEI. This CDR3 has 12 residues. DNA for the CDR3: TGTGCCAGCAGCAAAATCCAAGAGACCCAGTACTTC. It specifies CASSKIQETQYF.

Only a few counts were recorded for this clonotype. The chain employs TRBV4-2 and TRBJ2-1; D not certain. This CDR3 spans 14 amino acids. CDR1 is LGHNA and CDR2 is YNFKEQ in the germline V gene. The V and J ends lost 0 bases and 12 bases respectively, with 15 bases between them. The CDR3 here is CASSQESARTSQFF. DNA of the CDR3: TGTGCCAGCAGCCAAGAGTCGGCGCGAACCTCGCAGTTCTTC.